The rows below give T cell receptor beta chains drawn from one sample of a study of CD4 T cells in relation to SARS-CoV-2 and coronaviruses. The repertoire was sequenced with immunoSEQ multiplex PCR; TCRdb's copy has only in-frame clones and lacks some. The sample lists 60,000 to 75,000 clones; approximately 95% were seen once. Sequences were obtained from naive CD4+ T cells from PBMCs. The receptors stem from a human donor in good health. The CDR3 runs from the conserved cysteine through the conserved F or W. D genes are given only for firm matches. For some rows the clone size is stated as once, few or many, or as a class when expanded; others skip it.

CDR3aa,CDR3nt,abundance,d_gene,v_gene,j_gene
CASSADPKEGGYTF,TGTGCCAGCAGTGCCGACCCTAAGGAGGGGGGCTACACCTTC,NA,NA,TRBV5-4,TRBJ1-2
CASTTGQGANTQYF,TGCGCCAGCACCACCGGACAGGGGGCGAATACGCAGTATTTT,once,TRBD1,TRBV5-1,TRBJ2-3
CASSLARTGDPGEQFF,TGCGCCAGCAGCTTGGCTCGGACAGGGGACCCGGGCGAGCAGTTCTTC,NA,TRBD1,TRBV5-1,TRBJ2-1
CASSLDPRETQYF,TGTGCCAGCAGCTTAGATCCCCGTGAGACCCAGTACTTC,NA,NA,TRBV7-8,TRBJ2-5
CASSWGTSGRETQYF,TGTGCCAGCAGCTGGGGGACTAGCGGGAGAGAGACCCAGTACTTC,NA,TRBD2,TRBV5-8,TRBJ2-5
CASSPSGGLSYEQYF,TGTGCCAGCAGCCCCTCCGGTGGGCTCTCCTACGAGCAGTACTTC,NA,NA,TRBV3-1/TRBV3-2,TRBJ2-7
CSVTGHQETQYF,TGCAGCGTGACAGGGCATCAAGAGACCCAGTACTTC,NA,TRBD1,TRBV29-1,TRBJ2-5
CAWRGGVNTEAFF,TGTGCCTGGAGGGGCGGAGTGAACACTGAAGCTTTCTTT,NA,NA,TRBV30,TRBJ1-1
CASRRWAGGNTEAFF,TGTGCCAGCAGGAGGTGGGCAGGGGGGAACACTGAAGCTTTCTTT,NA,TRBD1,TRBV2,TRBJ1-1
CSAGGGALAFF,TGCAGTGCGGGAGGGGGGGCGCTTGCTTTCTTT,NA,NA,TRBV20-1,TRBJ1-1
CASSLVSGTVDQPQHF,TGTGCCAGCAGCTTAGTTTCTGGGACAGTGGATCAGCCCCAGCATTTT,once,TRBD1,TRBV7-8,TRBJ1-5
CASSFLTGAGNTIYF,TGTGCCAGCAGTTTCTTGACAGGGGCTGGAAACACCATATATTTT,NA,TRBD1,TRBV27,TRBJ1-3
CATSDWANEKLFF,TGTGCCACCAGTGATTGGGCTAATGAAAAACTGTTTTTT,NA,NA,TRBV24-1,TRBJ1-4
CASSLGQLETQYF,TGTGCCAGCAGCCTGGGACAGTTGGAGACCCAGTACTTC,NA,TRBD1,TRBV7-3,TRBJ2-5
CASSFQGAYTEAFF,TGCGCCAGCAGCTTTCAGGGGGCGTACACTGAAGCTTTCTTT,NA,TRBD1,TRBV5-1,TRBJ1-1
CASSLPQGASGNTIYF,TGTGCCAGCAGTTTACCCCAGGGGGCCTCTGGAAACACCATATATTTT,few,TRBD1,TRBV28,TRBJ1-3
CASSPDLMTGGSSPLHF,TGTGCCAGCTCACCCGATTTAATGACAGGGGGGAGTTCACCCCTCCACTTT,few,TRBD1,TRBV18,TRBJ1-6
CASSLVRLDGYTF,TGTGCCAGCAGCTTGGTAAGACTCGATGGCTACACCTTC,once,NA,TRBV5-6,TRBJ1-2
CASSYFTTRGTEAFF,TGTGCCAGCAGTTACTTCACTACCCGCGGGACTGAAGCTTTCTTT,NA,NA,TRBV6-5,TRBJ1-1
CASSLDTRGEQFF,TGTGCCAGCAGCTTAGACACGAGAGGTGAGCAGTTCTTC,NA,NA,TRBV7-7,TRBJ2-1
CSVVDNQETQYF,TGCAGCGTTGTCGACAACCAAGAGACCCAGTACTTC,NA,NA,TRBV29-1,TRBJ2-5
CASSQALDRDDIQYF,TGTGCCAGCAGCCAAGCCTTAGACAGGGATGACATTCAGTACTTC,NA,TRBD1,TRBV3-1/TRBV3-2,TRBJ2-4
CASSPSGRRDYGYTF,TGTGCCAGCAGCCCCTCGGGGAGAAGGGACTATGGCTACACCTTC,NA,NA,TRBV7-3,TRBJ1-2
CASAIGTYEQYF,TGTGCCAGCGCTATAGGGACCTACGAGCAGTACTTC,NA,NA,TRBV2,TRBJ2-7
CASRPQGRGWNQPQHF,TGTGCCAGCAGACCTCAGGGTCGGGGGTGGAATCAGCCCCAGCATTTT,NA,NA,TRBV28,TRBJ1-5
CSVATSGGAGGNEQFF,TGCAGCGTTGCGACTAGCGGGGGGGCCGGTGGCAATGAGCAGTTCTTC,NA,TRBD2,TRBV29-1,TRBJ2-1
CASSAGSRGANVLTF,TGTGCCAGCAGTGCCGGTTCTCGTGGGGCCAACGTCCTGACTTTC,NA,NA,TRBV2,TRBJ2-6
CASSQDPAVSYNEKLFF,TGTGCCAGCAGCCAAGACCCAGCCGTTTCATATAATGAAAAACTGTTTTTT,NA,NA,TRBV14,TRBJ1-4
CASQDQPQHF,TGTGCCTCCCAGGATCAGCCCCAGCATTTT,NA,NA,TRBV30,TRBJ1-5
CASSSGDRPNQPQHF,TGTGCCAGTAGTAGCGGGGACAGGCCCAATCAGCCCCAGCATTTT,NA,TRBD1,TRBV19,TRBJ1-5
CASSFSGGTNIQYF,TGCGCCAGCAGCTTTTCAGGGGGGACAAACATTCAGTACTTC,NA,NA,TRBV5-1,TRBJ2-4
CAIRGRSDTQYF,TGTGCCATCCGGGGAAGATCAGATACGCAGTATTTT,NA,NA,TRBV12-3/TRBV12-4,TRBJ2-3
CASSQDTGRLGYEQYF,TGCGCCAGCAGCCAAGATACCGGTAGACTAGGCTACGAGCAGTACTTC,few,NA,TRBV4-1,TRBJ2-7
CAISESGVIDEQFF,TGTGCCATCAGTGAGTCGGGAGTTATCGATGAGCAGTTCTTC,NA,NA,TRBV10-3,TRBJ2-1
CASSLRVRVPGEAFF,TGTGCCAGCAGCTTAAGGGTCAGGGTCCCCGGTGAAGCTTTCTTT,NA,NA,TRBV11-2,TRBJ1-1
CASSFGQGEQPQHF,TGCGCCAGCAGCTTCGGACAGGGAGAACAGCCCCAGCATTTT,NA,TRBD1,TRBV5-1,TRBJ1-5
CASSYTGNSNQPQHF,TGTGCCAGCAGTTACACAGGGAATAGCAATCAGCCCCAGCATTTT,NA,NA,TRBV6-5,TRBJ1-5
CSSGGTTGTQHF,TGCAGCAGTGGGGGGACGACGGGGACTCAGCACTTC,NA,NA,TRBV29-1,TRBJ2-7
CASSLMDTQYF,TGTGCCAGCAGCTTAATGGATACGCAGTATTTT,NA,NA,TRBV11-2,TRBJ2-3
CASTGAISGNTIYF,TGTGCCAGCACAGGGGCCATCTCTGGAAACACCATATATTTT,NA,NA,TRBV6-5,TRBJ1-3
CASRQGSAWISTDTQYF,TGTGCCAGCAGACAAGGCTCCGCGTGGATTAGCACAGATACGCAGTATTTT,once,NA,TRBV13,TRBJ2-3
CAWSGLSNQPQHF,TGTGCCTGGAGTGGACTTAGCAATCAGCCCCAGCATTTT,NA,NA,TRBV30,TRBJ1-5
CATSRGGGTGELFF,TGTGCCACCAGTCGAGGCGGGGGCACCGGGGAGCTGTTTTTT,NA,TRBD2,TRBV15,TRBJ2-2
CASSRGGLAGASGELFF,TGTGCCAGCAGCCGAGGGGGACTAGCGGGAGCGTCCGGGGAGCTGTTTTTT,NA,TRBD2,TRBV4-2,TRBJ2-2
CASSTSGGSYEQYF,TGTGCCAGCAGTACTAGCGGGGGGAGCTACGAGCAGTACTTC,NA,TRBD2,TRBV9,TRBJ2-7
CASSPRRGPENTDTQYF,TGCGCCAGCAGTCCCCGCCGGGGGCCCGAGAACACAGATACGCAGTATTTT,NA,NA,TRBV23-1,TRBJ2-3
CASSQDYWGNEQYF,TGTGCCAGCAGCCAAGACTACTGGGGCAACGAGCAGTACTTC,NA,NA,TRBV14,TRBJ2-7
CASRPTGTDTQYF,TGTGCCAGCAGACCGACAGGGACAGATACGCAGTATTTT,NA,TRBD1,TRBV7-2,TRBJ2-3
CASSQVHSGTSRFF,TGTGCCAGCAGCCAAGTCCATTCCGGGACTTCAAGGTTCTTC,NA,NA,TRBV14,TRBJ2-1
CASSRDVRTYPDGYTF,TGTGCCAGCAGTCGGGACGTACGAACCTACCCGGATGGCTACACCTTC,NA,NA,TRBV6-2/TRBV6-3,TRBJ1-2
CASSEVGDIGAYNEQFF,TGTGCCAGCAGTGAAGTGGGGGACATCGGAGCCTACAATGAGCAGTTCTTC,NA,NA,TRBV6-1,TRBJ2-1
CASSYFLGLTGYTF,TGTGCCAGCAGTTACTTTCTAGGACTAACAGGCTACACCTTC,NA,NA,TRBV6-2/TRBV6-3,TRBJ1-2
CASSLEARNTDTQYF,TGTGCCAGCAGCTTAGAAGCCAGGAACACAGATACGCAGTATTTT,NA,NA,TRBV7-9,TRBJ2-3
CASSPLRGVGYTF,TGTGCCAGCAGCCCTCTCAGAGGGGTTGGCTACACCTTC,once,NA,TRBV3-1/TRBV3-2,TRBJ1-2
CASSPGTGASTDTQYF,TGTGCCAGCTCACCAGGGACAGGGGCTAGCACAGATACGCAGTATTTT,NA,TRBD1,TRBV18,TRBJ2-3
CASRRQGNTEAFF,TGTGCCAGCAGACGACAGGGGAACACTGAAGCTTTCTTT,NA,TRBD1,TRBV12-3/TRBV12-4,TRBJ1-1
CASSQDWSGREQFF,TGTGCCAGCAGCCAAGATTGGAGCGGGAGGGAGCAGTTCTTC,NA,TRBD2,TRBV3-1/TRBV3-2,TRBJ2-1